These 30 T cell receptor beta chains came from one sample sequenced in a study of cytomegalovirus exposure and HLA in healthy donors. A multiplex PCR was run with 60 Vbeta primers and 13 Jbeta primers. TCRdb's copy holds only in-frame clones and misses some; the assay was immunoSEQ multiplex PCR. The sample has some 90,000 clones; 69% are singletons. The source material was PBMCs. All receptors derive from a man in his fifties in good health and CMV-seronegative.

V gene TRBV5-6 combines with J gene TRBJ1-1; 9 bases agree with TRBD1. Germline V lookup: CDR1 SGHDT, CDR2 YYEEEE. The CDR3 sequence is 14 residues long. With V trimmed by 3 bases and J by 5 bases, 5 bases remained unmatched. CDR3 loop: CASSSDRGRTEAFF. The CDR3 DNA reads as TGTGCCAGCAGCTCGGACAGGGGCAGAACTGAAGCTTTCTTT.

The chain joins TRBV2 to TRBJ1-1; possibly TRBD1 for D (6 bases). Germline-derived CDR1 and CDR2 are SNHLY and FYNNEI. With 4 bases removed from V and 6 bases from J, the gap between germline ends came to 18 bases. The CDR3 spans 15 residues. In DNA form, the CDR3 reads TGTGCCAGCAGTGTTGGGGCTTGGGGGCTCTCTGAAGCTTTCTTT. The encoded protein is CASSVGAWGLSEAFF.

The CDR3 reads CSVGTSADTQYF. CDR3 DNA: TGCAGCGTGGGGACTAGTGCCGATACGCAGTATTTT. The chain combines TRBV29-1 with TRBJ2-3; 8 nucleotides agree with TRBD2. Losses at the gene ends were 6 bases for V and 6 bases for J; bases not matched to a gene: 5. CDR1 SQVTM and CDR2 ANQGSEA come from the germline V gene. The CDR3 spans 12 residues.

The J gene is TRBJ1-1, the V gene TRBV5-8; 7 bases align to TRBD1. The V and J ends lost 4 bases and 3 bases, in that order; junction bases with no gene match: 9. Germline V lookup: CDR1 SGHTS, CDR2 YDEGEE. CDR3 length: 15 amino acids. CDR3 in amino acids: CASSPKTGWYTEAFF. As DNA, the CDR3 is TGTGCCAGCAGCCCCAAGACAGGGTGGTACACTGAAGCTTTCTTT.

The rearrangement links TRBV4-3 to TRBJ1-4; D is possibly TRBD1 (5 bases). The V gene lost 4 bases and the J gene lost 10 bases, with 16 bases spanning the gap. Germline-derived CDR1 and CDR2 are LGHNA and YSLEER. The CDR3 length is 14 residues. The CDR3 region is CASSLSGTSGKLFF. CDR3 DNA sequence: TGCGCCAGCAGCCTCTCCGGGACTTCCGGAAAACTGTTTTTT.

The chain uses TRBV9 and TRBJ1-3; 7 positions agree with TRBD1. With V trimmed by 2 bases and J by 2 bases, 4 bases remained unmatched. Germline V gives CDR1 SGDLS, CDR2 YYNGEE. This CDR3 has 15 amino acids. CDR3 amino acids: CASSVQGGTGNTIYF. In DNA, the CDR3 is TGTGCCAGCAGCGTCCAGGGGGGAACTGGAAACACCATATATTTT.

This clone was detected only once. The chain uses TRBV5-1 and TRBJ1-1; 9 nucleotides match TRBD1. Germline CDR1 is SGHRS and CDR2 is YFSETQ. The CDR3 has 15 amino acids. V dropped 0 bases and J dropped 3; count of bases not matched to a gene: 3. CDR3 nucleotide sequence: TGCGCCAGCAGCTTGGGAGGACAGGGGTACACTGAAGCTTTCTTT. This sequence encodes CASSLGGQGYTEAFF.

This chain links TRBV2 with TRBJ2-7; 7 bases match TRBD1. The CDR3 runs 13 residues. J was trimmed by 1 base and V by 6 bases; bases with no gene match: 3. Germline lookup yields CDR1 SNHLY and CDR2 FYNNEI. The chain's CDR3 is CASRETGSYEQYF. DNA for the CDR3: TGTGCCAGCAGGGAGACAGGGTCCTACGAGCAGTACTTC. The whole variable domain, remainder taken from reference TRBV2 and TRBJ2-7, is EPEVTQTPSHQVTQMGQEVILRCVPISNHLYFYWYRQILGQKVEFLVSFYNNEISEKSEIFDDQFSVERPDGSNFTLKIRSTKLEDSAMYFCASRETGSYEQYFGPGTRLTVT.

V is TRBV10-3 and J is TRBJ2-3, with TRBD2 identical over 7 bases. CDR1 and CDR2 from the germline V gene are ENHRY and SYGVKD. V shed 7 bases, J shed 2 bases, and the junction held 6 bases outside the gene matches. This CDR3 is 14 amino acids long. CDR3 in DNA: TGTGCCATCAATAACGCGGGAGACACAGATACGCAGTATTTT. It specifies CAINNAGDTDTQYF.

V gene TRBV5-1 combines with J gene TRBJ2-7, with TRBD2 matching over 9 bases. The germline V gene encodes CDR1 SGHRS and CDR2 YFSETQ. CDR3 length: 14 amino acids. J gave up 2 bases and V 4 bases, and 4 bases lay outside the gene matches. The CDR3 region has the DNA TGCGCCAGCAGCGGCGGGGGGGTCACCTACGAGCAGTACTTC. This gives the protein CASSGGGVTYEQYF.

The chain couples TRBV4-1 to TRBJ1-2; TRBD1 might be the D (6 bases). Germline V CDR1 and CDR2: MGHRA, YSYEKL. The CDR3 runs to 14 residues. V was cut by 0 bases and J by 7 bases, with 12 bases left in between. The DNA for the CDR3 is TGCGCCAGCAGCCAAGATCCCAGGGGTGGTGGCTACACCTTC. It codes for CASSQDPRGGGYTF.

The chain couples TRBV10-3 to TRBJ2-1, with TRBD1 identical over 7 bases. The CDR3 runs to 16 residues. The germline V gene has CDR1 ENHRY and CDR2 SYGVKD. Trimming at V came to 1 base and at J to 4 bases, leaving 7 bases not matched to a gene. The CDR3 region is CAISEYPGQTYNEQFF. The CDR3 DNA is TGTGCCATCAGTGAGTATCCGGGACAGACATACAATGAGCAGTTCTTC.

The genes are TRBV5-4 and TRBJ2-5, with unresolved D. The CDR3 has 13 residues. From germline, CDR1 is SGHNT and CDR2 YYREEE (reference sequence). V dropped 3 bases and J dropped 2 bases, with 8 bases sitting between them. Written as DNA, the CDR3 is TGTGCCAGCAGCTCGCCGGGTCAAGAGACCCAGTACTTC. Translating gives CASSSPGQETQYF.

The J gene is TRBJ2-5, the V gene TRBV6-1; possibly TRBD1 for D (5 bases). The V end lost 7 bases, the J end lost 4 bases, and 19 bases lay between the germline ends. The length of the CDR3 is 15 residues. Germline lookup yields CDR1 MNHNS and CDR2 SASEGT. The CDR3 sequence: CASTKGWGSRETQYF. The CDR3 DNA sequence: TGTGCCAGCACAAAGGGTTGGGGCAGTCGAGAGACCCAGTACTTC.

V is TRBV9 and J is TRBJ2-2, with a tentative D call TRBD1 (5 bases). Deletions cut 4 bases from V and 4 bases from J, with 8 bases between. The CDR3 has 13 amino acids. Germline CDR1 SGDLS, CDR2 YYNGEE. CDR3 residues: CASSRQSTGELFF. As DNA, the CDR3 is TGTGCCAGCAGCAGACAGAGCACCGGGGAGCTGTTTTTT.

The J gene is TRBJ2-3, the V gene TRBV6-4; D may be TRBD2 (6 bases). Germline CDR1 is MRHNA and CDR2 is SNTAGT. V lost 0 bases and J 1 base, leaving 11 bases between the germline ends. The CDR3 has 16 residues. CDR3 in amino acids: CASSDSEGKGTDTQYF. The CDR3 region has the DNA TGTGCCAGCAGTGACTCGGAGGGGAAAGGCACAGATACGCAGTATTTT.

The chain joins TRBV19 to TRBJ1-5; the D gene is possibly TRBD1 (5 bases). The CDR3 spans 15 residues. CDR1 and CDR2 from the germline V gene are LNHDA and SQIVND (reference sequence). V lost 2 bases and J lost 3, with 11 bases in between. In nucleotides, the CDR3 is TGTGCCAGTAGTATAAGGGTACAGGTCAATCAGCCCCAGCATTTT. Residues: CASSIRVQVNQPQHF.

The chain employs TRBV6-1 and TRBJ2-7, with D tentatively TRBD2 (5 bases). Looked up from germline, CDR1 is MNHNS and CDR2 is SASEGT. Trimming pared 0 bases from V and 4 bases from J, leaving 10 bases between. This CDR3 contains 14 residues. The CDR3 protein is CASSEAWRLYEQYV. The CDR3 bases are TGTGCCAGCAGTGAAGCGTGGAGGTTATACGAGCAGTACGTC.

Comments on this clone: Other DNA sequences from this sample encode an identical CDR3 as well. V gene TRBV5-1 combines with J gene TRBJ2-3, with D possibly being TRBD2 (5 bases). The CDR3 runs to 16 residues. From germline, CDR1 is SGHRS and CDR2 YFSETQ. V lost 0 bases to trimming and J lost 1 base, with 12 bases between them. DNA of the CDR3: TGCGCCAGCAGCTTGGCGGCGGACTGGGGCACAGATACGCAGTATTTT. Translated, it gives CASSLAADWGTDTQYF.

This clone has only a few counts. The CDR3 DNA reads as TGCGCCAGCAGCTTGGTAGGAGGCCCCTATGGCTACACCTTC. This translates into CASSLVGGPYGYTF. The rearrangement links TRBV5-1 to TRBJ1-2; D unresolved. V lost 0 bases and J 4 bases, leaving 10 bases between the germline ends. This CDR3 has 14 amino acids. Germline-derived CDR1 and CDR2 are SGHRS and YFSETQ.

The V call is TRBV9, the J call TRBJ2-2; D is perhaps TRBD1 (5 bases). Looked up from germline, CDR1 is SGDLS and CDR2 is YYNGEE. Trimming removed 3 bases at V and 3 bases at J, with 9 bases between. The CDR3 totals 14 residues. Here the CDR3 DNA reads TGTGCCAGCAGCGCCCTCAGGGACACCGGGGAGCTGTTTTTT. It specifies CASSALRDTGELFF.

This clone was seen a few times. The CDR3 coding sequence is TGTGCCATCAGTGAGACCAGGGGGACAGGGTTTTTTGGCGAGCAGTACTTC. It encodes CAISETRGTGFFGEQYF. The chain joins TRBV10-3 to TRBJ2-7; 9 bases are shared with TRBD1. The CDR3 totals 17 residues. Germline V lookup: CDR1 ENHRY, CDR2 SYGVKD. The V gene end was trimmed by 2 bases and the J gene end by 6 bases; junction bases not matched to a gene: 14.

This clone was observed a few times. The chain is built from TRBV7-2 and TRBJ2-3, with TRBD2 matching over 7 bases. The CDR3 is 18 amino acids. J lost 6 bases, V lost 2 bases, and 17 bases had no gene match. Germline assignment: CDR1 SGHTA and CDR2 FQGNSA. CDR3 nucleotide sequence: TGTGCCAGCAGCTTACTCGCGGGGCGGGGCGGGAGTTTTGATACGCAGTATTTT. It encodes CASSLLAGRGGSFDTQYF.

This chain joins TRBV4-1 and TRBJ1-5; D not resolved. CDR1 is MGHRA, CDR2 YSYEKL, per germline. The CDR3 consists of 15 residues. V was trimmed by 4 bases and J by 0 bases, leaving 10 bases between them. CDR3 in amino acids: CASSLYEGSNQPQHF. CDR3 DNA: TGCGCCAGCAGCCTCTACGAGGGTAGCAATCAGCCCCAGCATTTT.

The rearrangement links TRBV7-6 to TRBJ1-3; 8 bases align to TRBD1. V shed 5 bases, J shed 0 bases, and the junction held 3 bases outside the gene matches. The CDR3 loop spans 15 amino acids. CDR1 is SGHVS and CDR2 is FNYEAQ in the germline V gene. CDR3 bases: TGTGCCAGCAGCCAAACAGGGGGCTCTGGAAACACCATATATTTT. Its translation is CASSQTGGSGNTIYF.

V is TRBV5-6 and J is TRBJ2-1; 8 bases map to TRBD2. Germline CDR1 SGHDT, CDR2 YYEEEE. The CDR3 extends over 16 amino acids. The V and J ends lost 4 bases and 4 bases, in that order; junction bases with no gene match: 10. CDR3 DNA: TGTGCCAGCAGCCTCTACGGGGGGGCCAATTACAATGAGCAGTTCTTC. This codes for CASSLYGGANYNEQFF.

The J gene is TRBJ1-6, the V gene TRBV5-1, with 7 bases lining up with TRBD1. The V gene's germline CDR1 is SGHRS and CDR2 YFSETQ. After removal of 2 bases from V and 5 bases from J, the junction contained 1 base not matched to a gene. The length of the CDR3 is 14 residues. The CDR3 region is CASSFGTDNSPLHF. The CDR3 coding sequence is TGCGCCAGCAGCTTTGGGACAGATAATTCACCCCTCCACTTT. The complete variable domain, with remaining parts taken from reference TRBV5-1 and TRBJ1-6, reads KAGVTQTPRYLIKTRGQQVTLSCSPISGHRSVSWYQQTPGQGLQFLFEYFSETQRNKGNFPGRFSGRQFSNSRSEMNVSTLELGDSALYLCASSFGTDNSPLHFGNGTRLTVT.

The gene calls are TRBV10-1 and TRBJ2-7, with 8 bases aligning to TRBD1. The CDR3 loop spans 13 amino acids. Germline loops: CDR1 WNHNN, CDR2 SYGVQD (reference sequence). J was trimmed by 2 bases and V by 6 bases; bases with no gene match: 3. Here the CDR3 DNA reads TGCGCCAGCAGCGTCAGGGGGCCCTACGAGCAGTACGTC. Amino acid sequence: CASSVRGPYEQYV.

The CDR3 region is CASSQDSTAGNTIYF. CDR3 nucleotides: TGTGCCAGCAGCCAAGATTCGACAGCTGGAAACACCATATATTTT. The genes are TRBV4-2 and TRBJ1-3, with D perhaps matching TRBD1 (5 bases). Trimming stripped 0 bases from V and 2 bases from J, with 8 bases between. Germline V gene sequence: CDR1 LGHNA, CDR2 YNFKEQ. The CDR3 runs to 15 residues.

The chain combines TRBV7-2 with TRBJ1-1; the match to TRBD1 covers 8 bases. Trimming cost V 6 bases and J 1 base; bases outside gene matches: 7. The CDR3 totals 15 residues. CDR1 and CDR2 from the germline V gene are SGHTA and FQGNSA. The CDR3, as DNA: TGTGCCAGCAGGTCCCAGGGGGCGGGGAACACTGAAGCTTTCTTT. It codes for CASRSQGAGNTEAFF.